The 19 T cell receptor beta chains listed next were all sequenced from one sample in a study of CD8+ T cells in alopecia areata. Following extraction, RNA underwent reverse transcription to cDNA, which served as the sequencing template. Data came from immunoSEQ multiplex PCR; TCRdb stores just in-frame clones and leaves some out. The sample holds 75,000 to 100,000 clones, about 40% seen once. Sequencing was done on a sample of CD4+ T cells sorted from blood. Every receptor here comes from a human donor with alopecia areata.

The V gene is TRBV28, the J gene TRBJ1-4; 7 bases align to TRBD1. The J segment lost 7 bases and the V segment lost 5 bases, leaving 10 bases of the junction unmatched. Looked up from germline, CDR1 is MDHEN and CDR2 is SYDVKM. The CDR3 is 15 residues long. The CDR3 DNA follows: TGTGCCAGCAGTCCCAGGGTGGGGGACAGTGAAAAACTGTTTTTT. It specifies CASSPRVGDSEKLFF. The variable domain in full, completed from reference TRBV28 and TRBJ1-4, reads DVKVTQSSRYLVKRTGEKVFLECVQDMDHENMFWYRQDPGLGLRLIYFSYDVKMKEKGDIPEGYSVSREKKERFSLILESASTNQTSMYLCASSPRVGDSEKLFFGSGTQLSVL.

This chain joins TRBV29-1 and TRBJ2-5; no firm D call. The germline V gene encodes CDR1 SQVTM and CDR2 ANQGSEA. This CDR3 comprises 15 residues. The V end lost 2 bases, the J end lost 5 bases, and 18 bases lay between the germline ends. CDR3 sequence (DNA): TGCAGCGTTGAAAAGGGTGGGTCTAGGTCGGAGACCCAGTACTTC. As protein: CSVEKGGSRSETQYF.

This chain connects TRBV28 to TRBJ2-5; the D gene could be TRBD1 or TRBD2 (6 bases each). This CDR3 has 13 amino acids. Germline V gene sequence: CDR1 MDHEN, CDR2 SYDVKM. V was shortened by 6 bases and J by 5 bases, with 13 bases between the two germline ends. Here the CDR3 reads CASSSGGLETQYF. CDR3 nucleotide sequence: TGTGCCAGCAGCTCTGGGGGGCTTGAGACCCAGTACTTC.

This clone was observed a handful of times. This chain connects TRBV5-1 to TRBJ2-5, with D unresolved. The CDR3 extends over 13 amino acids. The germline V gene has CDR1 SGHRS and CDR2 YFSETQ. V gave up 1 base and J gave up 3 bases, with 7 bases separating them. Here the CDR3 DNA reads TGCGCCAGCAGCTTGATGGCCAAAGAGACCCAGTACTTC. It yields the protein CASSLMAKETQYF.

This clone was detected only a few times. The chain couples TRBV4-3 to TRBJ2-1; 9 bases map to TRBD2. Germline V gene data show CDR1 as LGHNA and CDR2 as YSLEER. Trimming at V came to 0 bases and at J to 2 bases, leaving 5 bases not matched to a gene. This CDR3 has 17 residues. CDR3 protein: CASSQDRSGGAYNEQFF. In DNA, the CDR3 is TGCGCCAGCAGCCAAGACCGTAGCGGGGGTGCCTACAATGAGCAGTTCTTC.

CDR3 region: CASSPARRTTGSYEQYF. CDR3 bases: TGTGCCAGCAGCCCCGCGAGAAGGACCACGGGGTCCTACGAGCAGTACTTC. The chain carries TRBV28 and TRBJ2-7, with D perhaps matching TRBD2 (5 bases). V was pared by 6 bases and J by 1 base, with 22 bases between. CDR3 size: 17 residues. Per germline, CDR1 MDHEN and CDR2 SYDVKM.

This chain uses TRBV19 with TRBJ2-7; D gene uncertain. The V end was cut by 6 bases, the J end by 5 bases, with 8 bases between. CDR3 length: 11 residues. Germline loops: CDR1 LNHDA, CDR2 SQIVND (reference sequence). CDR3 nucleotides: TGTGCCAGTAGCCAACAGCACGAGCAGTACTTC. This sequence encodes CASSQQHEQYF.

This clone has more than one count but fewer than ten. The CDR3 is CASSLVLAADTQYF. The CDR3 nucleotides read TGTGCCAGCAGCTTAGTTTTGGCGGCAGATACGCAGTATTTT. The chain recombines TRBV7-2 with TRBJ2-3; no clear D. V lost 1 base, J lost 4 bases, and 9 bases lay in between. From germline, CDR1 is SGHTA and CDR2 FQGNSA. CDR3 size: 14 residues. The full variable domain, rest sourced from reference TRBV7-2 and TRBJ2-3, is GAGVSQSPSNKVTEKGKDVELRCDPISGHTALYWYRQSLGQGLEFLIYFQGNSAPDKSGLPSDRFSAERTGGSVSTLTIQRTQQEDSAVYLCASSLVLAADTQYFGPGTRLTVL.

The chain has TRBV29-1 and TRBJ2-2, with 9 bases lining up with TRBD1. The ends lost 6 bases at V and 4 bases at J; junction bases unmatched: 6. CDR3 length: 14 amino acids. Germline V lookup: CDR1 SQVTM, CDR2 ANQGSEA. CDR3 bases: TGCAGCGTAGAGAGGGACAGGGCCACCGGGGAGCTGTTTTTT. Translating it yields CSVERDRATGELFF.

Here the CDR3 reads CASSAAGGGAVANYGYTF. The CDR3 region has the DNA TGTGCCAGCAGCGCCGCGGGGGGAGGGGCGGTCGCGAACTATGGCTACACCTTC. V is TRBV7-8 and J is TRBJ1-2, with a weak D call TRBD1 (5 bases). The CDR3 length is 18 residues. Germline loops: CDR1 SGHVS, CDR2 FQNEAQ. Trimming left V 5 bases short and J 2 bases short, with 24 bases between.

This clone has a handful of counts. This sequence joins TRBV11-1 and TRBJ1-6; TRBD1 aligns across 7 bases. The germline gives CDR1 SGHAT, CDR2 FQDESV (reference sequence). The CDR3 runs to 14 residues. Germline trimming cut 5 bases from V and 6 bases from J; bases unmatched to any gene: 4. CDR3 region: CASSRQGINSPLHF. Here the CDR3 DNA reads TGTGCCAGCAGCCGACAGGGTATTAATTCACCCCTCCACTTT. Full variable domain (remainder filled in from reference TRBV11-1 and TRBJ1-6): EAEVAQSPRYKITEKSQAVAFWCDPISGHATLYWYRQILGQGPELLVQFQDESVVDDSQLPKDRFSAERLKGVDSTLKIQPAELGDSAMYLCASSRQGINSPLHFGNGTRLTVT.

This clone was detected only a few times. This chain connects TRBV7-8 to TRBJ1-2, with no clear D. V was pared by 1 base and J by 7 bases, with 10 bases between. Germline V CDR1 and CDR2: SGHVS, FQNEAQ. CDR3 length: 13 amino acids. CDR3 sequence (DNA): TGTGCCAGCAGCTTAGATAGGCGGGGTGGCTACACCTTC. Its translation: CASSLDRRGGYTF.

The CDR3 protein is CASSAQGLGETQYF. CDR3 DNA: TGTGCCAGCAGTGCACAGGGGTTGGGAGAGACCCAGTACTTC. V usage is TRBV2 and J usage is TRBJ2-5; 7 bases map to TRBD1. CDR1 and CDR2 from the germline V gene are SNHLY and FYNNEI. CDR3 length equals 14 residues. With 4 bases clipped from V and 4 bases from J, the junction kept 6 bases outside the gene matches.

The chain links TRBV30 to TRBJ1-5; TRBD1 matches 7 bases. V lost 2 bases and J lost 9; bases outside the gene matches: 7. The CDR3 spans 13 residues. Germline assignment: CDR1 GTSNPN and CDR2 SVGIG (reference sequence). This CDR3 is CAWSKGQQWPQHF. In DNA, the CDR3 is TGTGCCTGGAGTAAGGGACAGCAATGGCCCCAGCATTTT.

The chain joins TRBV29-1 to TRBJ1-1; D remains ambiguous. V lost 4 bases and J 0 bases, leaving 12 bases between the germline ends. This CDR3 is built from 14 residues. Germline assignment: CDR1 SQVTM and CDR2 ANQGSEA. CDR3 protein: CSVVMTEMNTEAFF. As DNA, the CDR3 is TGCAGCGTTGTCATGACGGAAATGAACACTGAAGCTTTCTTT.

This clone was observed a handful of times. V gene TRBV6-6 combines with J gene TRBJ2-7; D possibly matches TRBD1 or TRBD2 (5 bases each). Germline values: CDR1 MNHNY, CDR2 SVGAGI (reference sequence). This CDR3 contains 14 residues. Between the trimmed V and J ends, which lost 2 bases and 3 bases, there was a span of 11 bases. The CDR3 is CASSYGTAGYEQYF. As DNA, the CDR3 is TGTGCCAGCAGTTACGGGACCGCTGGCTACGAGCAGTACTTC.

This rearrangement joins TRBV27 to TRBJ2-3; 12 bases map to TRBD2. This CDR3 spans 19 amino acids. CDR1 is MNHEY, CDR2 SMNVEV, per germline (reference sequence). V dropped 5 bases and J dropped 4; count of bases not matched to a gene: 16. The DNA for the CDR3 is TGTGCCAGCAGTCCTCGGCCCCTAGCGGGAGGGCCGAGGTCAGATACGCAGTATTTT. It is translated as CASSPRPLAGGPRSDTQYF.

This clone appeared a few times. The chain joins TRBV28 to TRBJ1-3, with TRBD1 matching over 7 bases. Germline CDR1 MDHEN, CDR2 SYDVKM. Trimming at V came to 5 bases and at J to 1 base, leaving 2 bases not matched to a gene. The length of the CDR3 is 14 residues. This CDR3 is CASSLTGSGNTIYF. CDR3 nucleotide sequence: TGTGCCAGCAGTCTGACAGGGTCTGGAAACACCATATATTTT.

The chain uses TRBV5-1 and TRBJ2-7; 9 bases align to TRBD1. Trimming took 0 bases from V and 5 from J; bases not matched to a gene: 6. The CDR3 loop spans 15 amino acids. Germline V gene data show CDR1 as SGHRS and CDR2 as YFSETQ. CDR3 region: CASSLDGTGRHEQYF. CDR3 nucleotide sequence: TGCGCCAGCAGCTTGGATGGGACAGGGAGGCACGAGCAGTACTTC. Full variable domain (remainder filled in from reference TRBV5-1 and TRBJ2-7): KAGVTQTPRYLIKTRGQQVTLSCSPISGHRSVSWYQQTPGQGLQFLFEYFSETQRNKGNFPGRFSGRQFSNSRSEMNVSTLELGDSALYLCASSLDGTGRHEQYFGPGTRLTVT.